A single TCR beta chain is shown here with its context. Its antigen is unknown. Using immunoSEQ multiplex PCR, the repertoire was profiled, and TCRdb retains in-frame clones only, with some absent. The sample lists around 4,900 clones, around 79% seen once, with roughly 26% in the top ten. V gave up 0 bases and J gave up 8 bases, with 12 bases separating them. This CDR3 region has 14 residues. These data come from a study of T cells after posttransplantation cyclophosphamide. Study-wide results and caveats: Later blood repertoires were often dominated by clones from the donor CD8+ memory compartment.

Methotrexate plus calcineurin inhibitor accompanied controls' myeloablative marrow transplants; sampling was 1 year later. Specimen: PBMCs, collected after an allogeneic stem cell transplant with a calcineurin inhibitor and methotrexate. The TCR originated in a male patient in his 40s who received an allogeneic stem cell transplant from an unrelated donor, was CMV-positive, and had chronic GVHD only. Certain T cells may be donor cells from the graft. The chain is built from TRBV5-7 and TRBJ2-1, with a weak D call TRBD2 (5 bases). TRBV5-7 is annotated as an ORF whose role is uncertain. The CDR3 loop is CASSLVEGHDEQFF. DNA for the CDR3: TGTGCCAGCAGCTTGGTCGAGGGCCACGATGAGCAGTTCTTC.